The T cell receptor (beta chain) under discussion was sequenced for a study of PD-1 blockade in mismatch repair-deficient tumors. Looking at the study overall: Enrolled about 2012-2016, patients had progressing, pretreated mismatch repair-deficient cancers of about a dozen types.

TCRdb's table, derived via immunoSEQ multiplex PCR, lists solely in-frame clones and lacks some. The sample records roughly 53,000 clones, more than 75% being singletons. Germline values: CDR1 LNHDA, CDR2 SQIVND (reference sequence). J was trimmed by 3 bases and V by 6 bases; bases with no gene match: 8. The CDR3 length is 15 residues. Comments on this clone: The antigen is undetermined.

Study-level points and caveats: After pembrolizumab, tumor-resident clones rose rapidly, then generally contracted before radiologic responses.

TCRs were sequenced from a few patients responding to pembrolizumab. The receptor was isolated from an adult with mismatch repair-deficient cancer. The gene calls are TRBV19 and TRBJ1-2, with 9 positions matching TRBD1. Sequenced here: peripheral blood, sampled 4 weeks after starting pembrolizumab. For the CDR3, the DNA is TGTGCCAGTAGCGCGACAGGGGGAGAGGACTATGGCTACACCTTC. Translating it yields CASSATGGEDYGYTF.